The sequence of this T cell receptor (beta chain) was determined in a study of glioma-infiltrating T cells. Germline V lookup: CDR1 LNHNV, CDR2 YYDKDF (reference sequence). With 0 bases clipped from V and 2 bases from J, the junction kept 2 bases outside the gene matches. The CDR3 consists of 15 residues. Regarding the study as a whole: CDR3 overlap between tissue and blood was very small. Above-expected tissue-blood divergence occurred in all gliomas, most in low-grade ones.

With respect to this clonotype: Its antigen is not known. Since a much larger clone is just one base distant, this may be a read error.

Amplification of TCR alpha and beta CDR3 regions from RNA used iRepertoire nested multiplex PCR. TCRdb fed the multiplex PCR reads into MiXCR, producing one record per CDR3 protein. This sample has roughly 200,000 distinct CDR3 sequences, with around 40% found just once. The specimen sequenced was glioma tissue, nonneoplastic brain tissue, or PBMCs (not recorded which). The chain combines TRBV15 with TRBJ2-5; 8 nucleotides line up with TRBD2. This TCR came from a human donor with low-grade glioma or glioblastoma, undergoing nonglioma brain surgery, or in good health (not recorded which). The CDR3 here is CATSRDIAGQETQYF. The DNA of the CDR3 is TGTGCCACCAGCAGAGATATAGCGGGACAAGAGACCCAGTACTTC. Together with reference TRBV15 and TRBJ2-5, the CDR3 gives the full variable domain: DAMVIQNPRYQVTQFGKPVTLSCSQTLNHNVMYWYQQKSSQAPKLLFHYYDKDFNNEADTPDNFQSRRPNTSFCFLDIRSPGLGDTAMYLCATSRDIAGQETQYFGPGTRLLVL.